This TCR beta chain was sequenced for a study of neurological immune-mediated disorders. Synthesis of cDNA was performed by 5'RACE using 10-nucleotide random UMIs. Every sequencing run generated in excess of 170 million TCR-beta sequences. These sequences covered 15-18 subjects. A single record per CDR3 protein comes from TCRdb applying MiXCR to the 5' RACE reads. The sample consists of just under 20,000 distinct CDR3 sequences, 6% to 8.5% of them appearing once. The V and J ends lost 0 bases and 2 bases respectively, with 7 bases between them. CDR1 and CDR2 (germline): DFQATT, SNEGSKA (reference sequence). The CDR3 contains 13 residues. Study-level results: TCR clonal expansion peaked in HTLV-1-associated myelopathy patients and was lowest in multiple sclerosis patients.

This clonotype was seen ten or more times. Its antigen is not identified. The rearrangement links TRBV20-1 to TRBJ1-2; D not certain. Sequencing was carried out using CD8+ T cells from blood. This TCR was sampled from a woman aged 30 to 39 with HTLV-1-associated myelopathy (HAM/TSP). The CDR3 region is CSARDMGNYGYTF. The CDR3 DNA sequence: TGCAGTGCTAGAGACATGGGGAACTATGGCTACACCTTC.